This T cell receptor (beta chain) was observed in a study of CD8 T cells in ankylosing spondylitis. The study, taken as a whole, reports: Within ankylosing spondylitis blood, a TCR beta motif made up of roughly eight highly homologous variants appeared to be characteristic.

Per the germline V gene, CDR1 is MNHNS and CDR2 is SASEGT. Losses at the gene ends were 5 bases for V and 7 bases for J; bases not matched to a gene: 7. The CDR3 loop spans 15 amino acids. To note about this clonotype: Its antigen is not identified.

TCRdb re-analysed the 5' RACE reads in MiXCR, keeping a single row per CDR3 protein. The sample has around 250,000 distinct CDR3 sequences, roughly 32% seen once. The sequenced sample consisted of blood, either unsorted or a sorted T cell fraction (not recorded which). This TCR was sampled from a male donor with ankylosing spondylitis or in good health (not recorded which). The chain joins TRBV6-1 to TRBJ2-7; TRBD2 agrees at 14 bases. CDR3 residues: CASSRLAGGPNEQYF. The CDR3 bases are TGTGCCAGCAGTCGACTAGCGGGGGGGCCGAATGAGCAGTACTTC.